The clone carrying this T cell receptor (beta chain) was seen a handful of times. Use of 60 Vbeta and 13 Jbeta primers characterized the PCR. Profiled with immunoSEQ multiplex PCR; TCRdb holds only in-frame clones, not every one. Here the sample spans more than 95,000 clones, approximately 14% being singletons. This sample was included in a study of cytomegalovirus exposure and HLA in healthy donors. The CDR3 consists of 15 residues. In germline, CDR1 is SGHDT, CDR2 YYEEEE. Deletions cut 0 bases from V and 12 bases from J, with 18 bases between. Sequenced: PBMCs. The J gene is TRBJ1-4, the V gene TRBV5-6; TRBD1 might be the D (6 bases). This TCR was sampled from a female donor in good health and CMV-seronegative. This chain's CDR3 is CASSLGAGAMKELFF. DNA for the CDR3: TGTGCCAGCAGCTTGGGCGCAGGGGCCATGAAGGAACTGTTTTTT.